The 24 T cell receptor beta chains listed next were all sequenced from one sample in a study of T cell repertoires in cytomegalovirus infection. TCRdb called the reads again in MiXCR, with one record for every CDR3 protein. The data show roughly 500,000 distinct CDR3 sequences, with about 42% seen just once and approximately 40% held by the top ten. Antigens for these TCRs are unknown. Material: cultured PBMCs, obtained from culture after CMV antigen stimulation. The receptors originated from a human donor in good health (CMV status not recorded). Some clones in this sample may be carry-over from other donors' samples.

The chain combines TRBV11-2 with TRBJ2-1; D is perhaps TRBD2 (5 bases). The CDR3 totals 14 residues. Germline CDR1 is SGHAT and CDR2 is FQNNGV. V lost 6 bases and J 4 bases, leaving 13 bases between the germline ends. The CDR3 coding sequence is TGTGCCAGCAGGCAGAGCGGAATATACAATGAGCAGTTCTTC. Protein product: CASRQSGIYNEQFF.

This chain joins TRBV5-5 and TRBJ2-3; D not resolved. V was trimmed by 5 bases and J by 8 bases, leaving 21 bases between them. Germline lookup yields CDR1 SGHKS and CDR2 YYEKEE (reference sequence). This CDR3 is built from 15 residues. CDR3 in amino acids: CASSPQASTVVTQYF. In nucleotides, the CDR3 is TGTGCCAGCAGTCCTCAGGCGAGTACTGTTGTTACGCAGTATTTT.

V usage is TRBV28 and J usage is TRBJ2-5; 12 nucleotides agree with TRBD2. The V gene's germline CDR1 is MDHEN and CDR2 SYDVKM. The CDR3 loop spans 16 amino acids. The V and J ends lost 3 bases and 3 bases, in that order; junction bases with no gene match: 5. CDR3 amino acids: CASSFRTSGTEETQYF. CDR3 coding DNA: TGTGCCAGCAGTTTTCGGACTAGCGGGACCGAAGAGACCCAGTACTTC.

This clonotype occurred a few times. V gene TRBV2 combines with J gene TRBJ2-1; a possible D gene is TRBD2 (5 bases). The V and J ends lost 4 bases and 1 base respectively, with 8 bases between them. The CDR3 covers 14 residues. CDR1 and CDR2 (germline): SNHLY, FYNNEI. Here the CDR3 reads CASSVERSYNEQFF. CDR3 nucleotide sequence: TGTGCCAGCAGTGTGGAGCGGTCCTACAATGAGCAGTTCTTC.

The chain has TRBV10-3 and TRBJ2-7; 9 bases align to TRBD1. This CDR3 contains 17 residues. V lost 3 bases and J lost 5; bases outside the gene matches: 14. CDR1 and CDR2 from the germline V gene are ENHRY and SYGVKD. The CDR3 loop is CAISDPFRGTGTHEQYF. The CDR3 DNA reads as TGTGCCATCAGTGACCCGTTCCGTGGGACAGGGACCCACGAGCAGTACTTC.

The J gene is TRBJ1-5, the V gene TRBV20-1; 8 nucleotides line up with TRBD1. The CDR3 covers 15 residues. Trimming removed 6 bases from V and 3 bases from J; junction bases left unmatched: 10. CDR1 and CDR2 (germline): DFQATT, SNEGSKA (reference sequence). The CDR3 DNA reads TGCAGTGCCCAACCGGACAGGGCGATCAATCAGCCCCAGCATTTT. Its translation: CSAQPDRAINQPQHF.

The genes are TRBV4-1 and TRBJ1-4, with D maybe TRBD1 (6 bases). Germline values: CDR1 MGHRA, CDR2 YSYEKL. V was pared by 3 bases and J by 2 bases, with 10 bases between. CDR3 length: 15 residues. CDR3 in amino acids: CASSHSGATNEKLFF. The DNA of the CDR3 is TGCGCCAGCAGCCACTCGGGGGCTACTAATGAAAAACTGTTTTTT.

The chain joins TRBV4-3 to TRBJ2-3, with 11 nucleotides matching TRBD2. The CDR3 runs 16 residues. Germline V gene lookup returns CDR1 LGHNA and CDR2 YSLEER. V shed 2 bases, J shed 2 bases, and the junction held 3 bases outside the gene matches. CDR3 region: CASSQTTSGDTDTQYF. For the CDR3, the DNA is TGCGCCAGCAGCCAAACGACTAGCGGGGACACAGATACGCAGTATTTT.

A single count supports this clonotype. The chain couples TRBV28 to TRBJ2-7; possibly TRBD1 for D (6 bases). The CDR3 totals 13 residues. The germline gives CDR1 MDHEN, CDR2 SYDVKM. V was trimmed by 7 bases and J by 2 bases, leaving 12 bases between them. The CDR3 spells CASKWTDTYEQYF. CDR3 in DNA: TGTGCCAGCAAGTGGACAGACACCTACGAGCAGTACTTC.

V and J are TRBV12-3 or TRBV12-4 and TRBJ2-5; 7 nucleotides match TRBD1. Trimming cost V 5 bases and J 4 bases; bases outside gene matches: 7. CDR3 size: 14 residues. CDR3 sequence (DNA): TGTGCCAGCAGTACCGGGACAGACGTAGAGACCCAGTACTTC. Amino acid sequence: CASSTGTDVETQYF.

The genes are TRBV7-2 and TRBJ2-5; 7 bases are a match to TRBD2. The CDR3 loop spans 14 amino acids. V lost 2 bases, J lost 5 bases, and 5 bases stayed unmatched. In germline, CDR1 is SGHTA, CDR2 FQGNSA. The CDR3 is CASSLQGGWETQYF. CDR3 DNA sequence: TGTGCCAGCAGCTTACAGGGAGGGTGGGAGACCCAGTACTTC.

This clonotype was picked up a small number of times. The chain is built from TRBV6-6 and TRBJ1-2; possible D gene TRBD1, 5 bases. The CDR3 length is 13 residues. V dropped 5 bases and J dropped 8 bases, with 15 bases sitting between them. Germline CDR1 reads MNHNY; CDR2 reads SVGAGI (reference sequence). In DNA form, the CDR3 reads TGTGCCAGCAGTCCTCAGGGCGGGGAGGGCTACACCTTC. It is translated as CASSPQGGEGYTF.

This chain connects TRBV30 to TRBJ2-1, with D possibly matching TRBD1 (5 bases). Germline CDR1 GTSNPN, CDR2 SVGIG (reference sequence). The CDR3 has 13 amino acids. With 2 bases removed from V and 8 bases from J, the gap between germline ends came to 13 bases. CDR3 sequence: CAWSRGHQDEQFF. In DNA, the CDR3 is TGTGCCTGGAGTAGGGGCCACCAAGATGAGCAGTTCTTC.

This clonotype was counted ten times or more. The chain has TRBV7-2 and TRBJ1-4; D unclear. Trimming left V 8 bases short and J 8 bases short, with 15 bases between. The CDR3 has 13 amino acids. CDR1 is SGHTA, CDR2 FQGNSA, per germline. In DNA form, the CDR3 reads TGTGCCAGCGGCCCGGGAGGTTCGGAAAAACTGTTTTTT. As protein: CASGPGGSEKLFF.

The chain links TRBV9 to TRBJ2-6; a possible D gene is TRBD2 (5 bases). V was pared by 0 bases and J by 1 base, with 23 bases between. Germline CDR1 and CDR2: SGDLS and YYNGEE. There are 21 residues in the CDR3. The CDR3 DNA reads TGTGCCAGCAGCGTAGAAGCAAGGTCGGGGTCCAAACTTTCTGGGGCCAACGTCCTGACTTTC. It specifies CASSVEARSGSKLSGANVLTF. Filled out from reference TRBV9 and TRBJ2-6, the complete variable domain reads DSGVTQTPKHLITATGQRVTLRCSPRSGDLSVYWYQQSLDQGLQFLIQYYNGEERAKGNILERFSAQQFPDLHSELNLSSLELGDSALYFCASSVEARSGSKLSGANVLTFGAGSRLTVL.

This clonotype was detected a few times. V is TRBV18 and J is TRBJ2-3; 7 bases fit TRBD1. This CDR3 has 15 residues. Germline V lookup: CDR1 KGHSH, CDR2 LQKENI. Trimming took 3 bases from V and 2 from J; bases not matched to a gene: 5. The CDR3 nucleotides read TGTGCCAGCTCACCCCCGACAGGGCTCACAGATACGCAGTATTTT. Its protein product is CASSPPTGLTDTQYF.

The genes are TRBV6-1 and TRBJ2-5; D unclear. The V end lost 7 bases, the J end lost 5 bases, and 20 bases lay between the germline ends. Germline assignment: CDR1 MNHNS and CDR2 SASEGT. The CDR3 extends over 15 amino acids. The CDR3, as DNA: TGTGCCAGCACCCTAGGGCTAGGACGGACGGAGACCCAGTACTTC. Protein: CASTLGLGRTETQYF.

This clonotype has more than one count but fewer than ten. The rearrangement uses TRBV12-3 or TRBV12-4 and TRBJ2-7; possibly TRBD1 for D (6 bases). This CDR3 region has 14 residues. The V end lost 8 bases, the J end lost 1 base, and 15 bases lay between the germline ends. The CDR3 region has the DNA TGTGCCAGCCAGGCCCACGGGACATCCTACGAGCAGTACTTC. Residues: CASQAHGTSYEQYF.

This clonotype occurred a few times. The chain combines TRBV12-3 or TRBV12-4 with TRBJ2-2, with 11 bases lining up with TRBD2. V lost 6 bases to trimming and J lost 7 bases; unmatched junction nucleotides: 13. This CDR3 has 17 amino acids. CDR3 loop: CASSPILAGVWDGELFF. As DNA, the CDR3 is TGTGCCAGCAGCCCAATACTAGCGGGAGTATGGGACGGGGAGCTGTTTTTT.

The chain recombines TRBV19 with TRBJ2-1; 7 bases fit TRBD2. Unmatched junction bases numbered 5, after V lost 3 bases and J lost 6 bases. This CDR3 contains 14 residues. The germline CDR1 and CDR2 sequences are LNHDA and SQIVND (reference sequence). The CDR3 here is CASSMAGASNEQFF. The CDR3 bases are TGTGCCAGTAGTATGGCGGGAGCCTCCAATGAGCAGTTCTTC.

This chain joins TRBV27 and TRBJ1-2, with D possibly matching TRBD1 (6 bases). Germline-derived CDR1 and CDR2 are MNHEY and SMNVEV (reference sequence). CDR3 length: 13 amino acids. V lost 8 bases and J 4 bases, leaving 14 bases between the germline ends. The CDR3 is CASWGGPSYGYTF. The DNA for the CDR3 is TGTGCCAGCTGGGGGGGGCCGAGCTATGGCTACACCTTC.

The V call is TRBV11-2, the J call TRBJ2-7; TRBD2 agrees at 8 bases. Unmatched junction bases numbered 9, after V lost 5 bases and J lost 12 bases. The length of the CDR3 is 12 residues. Germline V CDR1 and CDR2: SGHAT, FQNNGV. The DNA of the CDR3 is TGTGCCAGCAGCCATAACCCAACTAGCGGGTACTTC. Translated: CASSHNPTSGYF.

This clonotype was seen only a few times. V is TRBV28 and J is TRBJ2-3, with TRBD2 matching 8 bases. V shed 5 bases, J shed 5 bases, and the junction held 9 bases outside the gene matches. The germline CDR1 and CDR2 sequences are MDHEN and SYDVKM. The CDR3 loop spans 15 amino acids. The CDR3 DNA sequence: TGTGCCAGCAGTCCCCCCGGGACTAGGATAGATACGCAGTATTTT. This codes for CASSPPGTRIDTQYF.

The chain has TRBV7-2 and TRBJ2-1; 8 bases agree with TRBD2. CDR1 SGHTA and CDR2 FQGNSA come from the germline V gene. The CDR3 length is 14 residues. V was clipped by 1 base and J by 7 bases; unmatched bases: 3. CDR3 bases: TGTGCCAGCAGCTTAGGCGGGAGGTTAAATGAGCAGTTCTTC. The encoded protein is CASSLGGRLNEQFF. The full variable domain, with the rest looked up from reference TRBV7-2 and TRBJ2-1, is GAGVSQSPSNKVTEKGKDVELRCDPISGHTALYWYRQSLGQGLEFLIYFQGNSAPDKSGLPSDRFSAERTGGSVSTLTIQRTQQEDSAVYLCASSLGGRLNEQFFGPGTRLTVL.